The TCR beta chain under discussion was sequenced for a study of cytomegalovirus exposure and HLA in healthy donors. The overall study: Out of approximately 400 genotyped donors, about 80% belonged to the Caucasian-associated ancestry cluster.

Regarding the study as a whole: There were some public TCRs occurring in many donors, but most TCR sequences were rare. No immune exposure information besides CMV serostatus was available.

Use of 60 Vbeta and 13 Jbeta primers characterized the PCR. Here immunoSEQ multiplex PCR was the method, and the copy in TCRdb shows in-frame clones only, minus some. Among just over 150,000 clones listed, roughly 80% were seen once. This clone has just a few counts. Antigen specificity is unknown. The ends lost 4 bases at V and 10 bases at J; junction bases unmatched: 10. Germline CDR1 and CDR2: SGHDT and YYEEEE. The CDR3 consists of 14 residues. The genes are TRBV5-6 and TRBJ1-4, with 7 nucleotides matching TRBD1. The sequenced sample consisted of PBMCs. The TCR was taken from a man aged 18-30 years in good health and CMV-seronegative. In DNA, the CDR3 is TGTGCCAGCAGCCTGGGACAGCTCAACGGAAAACTGTTTTTT. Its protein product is CASSLGQLNGKLFF. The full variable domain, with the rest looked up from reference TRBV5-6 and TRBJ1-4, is DAGVTQSPTHLIKTRGQQVTLRCSPKSGHDTVSWYQQALGQGPQFIFQYYEEEERQRGNFPDRFSGHQFPNYSSELNVNALLLGDSALYLCASSLGQLNGKLFFGSGTQLSVL.